This is a list of T cell receptor beta chains from one sample in a study of blood T cell repertoires in COVID-19. The table came from immunoSEQ multiplex PCR; TCRdb's copy has only in-frame clones and leaves some out. The sample contains a few hundred thousand clones, 89% of which appear only once. The sample taken for sequencing was peripheral blood. Source of these receptors: a woman aged 40 to 49 who had recovered from COVID-19. CDR3s leave out the opening cysteine and the closing phenylalanine or tryptophan. Each record gives: V gene, J gene, CDR3 protein.

>TRBV7-7|TRBJ2-2
ASSPGLAGDTGELF
>TRBV11-1|TRBJ1-1
ASSPQGQLDTEAF
>TRBV27|TRBJ2-7
ASSLAGLAGPYEQY
>TRBV12-2|TRBJ2-7
ASRLACQLDSYEQY
>TRBV27|TRBJ2-7
ASRLAGGDEQY
>TRBV12-3/TRBV12-4|TRBJ2-4
ASSLTRENIQY
>TRBV7-8|TRBJ2-3
ASSPRTSGVTDTQY
>TRBV27|TRBJ2-7
ASSPPPGQGPYEQY
>TRBV6-5|TRBJ1-5
ASDMGAEQPQH
>TRBV7-2|TRBJ2-7
ASSSASGRREQY
>TRBV11-2|TRBJ2-7
ASGGLAGFGYEQY
>TRBV10-1|TRBJ2-1
ASSGPGLAGVNEQF
>TRBV7-6|TRBJ2-1
ASSFLSGASYNEQF
>TRBV4-1|TRBJ1-1
ASSQGFTYYRTF
>TRBV2|TRBJ1-2
ASRRDPNPIYGYT
>TRBV27|TRBJ2-5
ASRARGGERETQY
>TRBV3-1/TRBV3-2|TRBJ2-5
ASSHWSGQETQY
>TRBV20-1|TRBJ2-3
SASAPSGRRDTQY
>TRBV29-1|TRBJ2-1
SVALAGGRSASNEQF
>TRBV11-3|TRBJ2-1
ASGRGLAGGRGSEQF
>TRBV12-5|TRBJ1-1
ASGSGRGGYVMNTEAF
>TRBV7-9|TRBJ2-5
ASSLEVSGQETQY
>TRBV18|TRBJ2-7
ASSPKLAGRYEQY
>TRBV7-9|TRBJ2-5
ASSLVVASGRMETQY
>TRBV28|TRBJ2-1
ASTERYEQF
>TRBV15|TRBJ2-1
ATSRETSGSGDEQF
>TRBV11-3|TRBJ1-6
ALDRDLSYNSPLH
>TRBV29-1|TRBJ2-3
SVTGARGNISTDTQY